The T cell receptor (beta chain) described here comes from a study of OX40 agonist ivuxolimab in advanced cancers. Study-wide context: Earlier treatment with anti-PD-1, anti-PD-L1 or anti-CTLA-4 was permitted, and about 40% had received some. Study results and caveats: Within 6 weeks, CD4+ and CD8+ blood T cells expanded clonally at 0.1 to 3.0 mg/kg. Some of the nonresponding patients also showed low levels of normalized T-cell clonal expansion. Among T cells, CD8+ cells averaged more expanded clones than CD4+ cells.

The table lists this clone with a count of one. The antigen remains undetermined. The V and J ends lost 6 bases and 0 bases respectively, with 11 bases between them. Germline loops: CDR1 MNHEY, CDR2 SVGAGI. This CDR3 has 14 amino acids. Data came from immunoSEQ multiplex PCR; TCRdb stores just in-frame clones and leaves some out. The table includes around 69,000 clones, over 75% detected once. The clonotype originates from an adult with an advanced solid tumor such as melanoma, head and neck, liver or kidney cancer. The sequenced sample was CD4+ or CD8+ T cells sorted from blood, obtained in a trial of the OX40 agonist ivuxolimab. V and J are TRBV6-5 and TRBJ1-1; D is uncertain. CDR3 bases: TGTGCCAGCAGAAATCCACTAGTGAACACTGAAGCTTTCTTT. This codes for CASRNPLVNTEAFF.